Each of the 26 T cell receptor beta chains below was sequenced from the same sample in a study of T cell responses to AZD1222 COVID-19 vaccine. Clones were read by immunoSEQ multiplex PCR, and TCRdb kept only the in-frame ones, dropping some. The sample includes some 110,000 clones, over 75% of them seen just once. The sample in question was peripheral blood, obtained on day 0 of AZD1222 vaccination. These receptor sequences come from an adult in good health.

J is TRBJ1-2 and V is TRBV9, with TRBD1 matching over 7 bases. The germline CDR1 and CDR2 sequences are SGDLS and YYNGEE. The junction had 8 bases not matched to a gene; V was cut back by 7 bases and J by 5 bases. This CDR3 contains 13 residues. The chain's CDR3 is CASGPRGLYGYTF. CDR3 bases: TGTGCCAGCGGCCCCAGGGGGTTGTATGGCTACACCTTC.

The genes are TRBV28 and TRBJ2-2; D unresolved. Looked up from germline, CDR1 is MDHEN and CDR2 is SYDVKM. V was clipped by 8 bases and J by 6 bases, with 10 bases between them. The CDR3 contains 12 residues. The CDR3 loop is CASRRMAGELFF. For the CDR3, the DNA is TGTGCCAGCCGAAGGATGGCCGGGGAGCTGTTTTTT.

In its sample, this clone was seen a few times. This chain connects TRBV18 to TRBJ1-1; TRBD1 is a possible D gene (5 bases). The CDR3 consists of 13 residues. CDR1 and CDR2 (germline): KGHSH, LQKENI. Trimming shortened V by 1 base and J by 5 bases, and 8 bases separated the two germline ends. The CDR3 DNA sequence: TGTGCCAGCTCACCACGCGAGGGGACTGAAGCTTTCTTT. Amino acids: CASSPREGTEAFF.

The chain recombines TRBV18 with TRBJ2-7, with D unclear. Germline V gene data show CDR1 as KGHSH and CDR2 as LQKENI. This CDR3 is built from 15 residues. Trimming removed 4 bases from V and 5 bases from J, with 18 bases in between. The CDR3 loop reads CASSLSSPLMDEQYF. The CDR3 DNA is TGTGCCAGCTCACTGTCGTCCCCCCTTATGGACGAGCAGTACTTC.

This clone was observed a single time. This chain uses TRBV11-2 with TRBJ2-7, with D possibly being TRBD2 (5 bases). The CDR3 totals 13 residues. The ends were cut back, 0 bases at V and 6 bases at J, with 9 bases in the middle. Looked up from germline, CDR1 is SGHAT and CDR2 is FQNNGV. The CDR3 DNA is TGTGCCAGCAGCTTAGAGCCCGCGGGCGAGCAGTACTTC. Its protein product is CASSLEPAGEQYF.

This sequence joins TRBV28 and TRBJ2-2, with 11 bases that match TRBD2. CDR1 is MDHEN and CDR2 is SYDVKM in the germline V gene. This CDR3 contains 15 residues. The J segment lost 2 bases and the V segment lost 5 bases, leaving 1 base of the junction unmatched. The CDR3 is CASSLAGGNTGELFF. CDR3 sequence (DNA): TGTGCCAGCAGTCTAGCGGGGGGAAACACCGGGGAGCTGTTTTTT.

This chain joins TRBV29-1 and TRBJ1-5; unclear D gene. The CDR3 has 15 residues. Germline V gene lookup returns CDR1 SQVTM and CDR2 ANQGSEA. V was cut by 4 bases and J by 0 bases, with 13 bases left in between. This CDR3 reads CSVVVGSDSNQPQHF. As DNA, the CDR3 is TGCAGCGTTGTAGTAGGCAGCGATAGCAATCAGCCCCAGCATTTT. The full variable domain, with the rest looked up from reference TRBV29-1 and TRBJ1-5, is SAVISQKPSRDICQRGTSLTIQCQVDSQVTMMFWYRQQPGQSLTLIATANQGSEATYESGFVIDKFPISRPNLTFSTLTVSNMSPEDSSIYLCSVVVGSDSNQPQHFGDGTRLSIL.

The V call is TRBV5-1, the J call TRBJ2-6; D perhaps matches TRBD2 (6 bases). CDR1 and CDR2 (germline): SGHRS, YFSETQ. V was cut by 2 bases and J by 0 bases, with 15 bases left in between. The CDR3 totals 18 residues. The CDR3: CASSFRWRDRSGANVLTF. The CDR3 region has the DNA TGCGCCAGCAGCTTCAGGTGGAGGGACCGCTCTGGGGCCAACGTCCTGACTTTC.

The chain has TRBV3-1 (or the pseudogene TRBV3-2) and TRBJ1-5, with a possible D match to TRBD1 (5 bases). From germline, CDR1 is LGHDT and CDR2 YNNKEL (reference sequence). V shed 4 bases and J shed 4 bases, with 11 bases lying between them. This CDR3 is built from 14 residues. The CDR3 bases are TGTGCCAGCAGCCCGGGACGTCGAAATCAGCCCCAGCATTTT. Translated: CASSPGRRNQPQHF.

The chain joins TRBV6-5 to TRBJ1-2; D gene uncertain. Trimming stripped 10 bases from V and 1 base from J, with 13 bases between. This CDR3 is built from 13 residues. Per germline, CDR1 MNHEY and CDR2 SVGAGI. CDR3 sequence reads: CATSLLGNYGYTF. The CDR3 DNA sequence: TGTGCCACGTCCCTTTTGGGTAACTATGGCTACACCTTC.

This clone was seen only once. The J gene is TRBJ1-4, the V gene TRBV9; 9 bases are a match to TRBD1. After removal of 3 bases from V and 5 bases from J, the junction contained 8 bases not matched to a gene. Germline V gene sequence: CDR1 SGDLS, CDR2 YYNGEE. There are 16 residues in the CDR3. Written as DNA, the CDR3 is TGTGCCAGCAGCGCAACCGGGACAGGGTCGAATGAAAAACTGTTTTTT. Translated: CASSATGTGSNEKLFF.

For the CDR3, the DNA is TGTGCCAGCAGCTTACCCCAGAACACTGAAGCTTTCTTT. It yields the protein CASSLPQNTEAFF. V usage is TRBV7-2 and J usage is TRBJ1-1; no clear D gene. Germline loops: CDR1 SGHTA, CDR2 FQGNSA. V was shortened by 2 bases and J by 1 base, with 5 bases between the two germline ends. This CDR3 has 13 amino acids.

The V gene is TRBV28, the J gene TRBJ1-4; no definite D call. CDR3 size: 11 residues. Trimming pared 4 bases from V and 6 bases from J, leaving 3 bases between. Germline CDR1 MDHEN, CDR2 SYDVKM. In DNA, the CDR3 is TGTGCCAGCAGTTGGCATGAAAAACTGTTTTTT. It specifies CASSWHEKLFF.

This chain uses TRBV5-1 with TRBJ1-6, with D unresolved. The CDR3 is 14 amino acids. Deletions cut 0 bases from V and 6 bases from J, with 7 bases between. Germline CDR1 SGHRS, CDR2 YFSETQ. The CDR3 here is CASSLAGFNSPLHF. In DNA form, the CDR3 reads TGCGCCAGCAGCTTGGCAGGCTTTAATTCACCCCTCCACTTT. Using reference TRBV5-1 and TRBJ1-6 for the parts outside the CDR3, the full variable domain is KAGVTQTPRYLIKTRGQQVTLSCSPISGHRSVSWYQQTPGQGLQFLFEYFSETQRNKGNFPGRFSGRQFSNSRSEMNVSTLELGDSALYLCASSLAGFNSPLHFGNGTRLTVT.

The chain recombines TRBV12-3 or TRBV12-4 with TRBJ2-7; D unclear. There are 13 residues in the CDR3. Trimming took off 6 bases at V and 5 bases at J, with 14 bases between the two ends. The CDR3 nucleotides read TGTGCCAGCAGGGGGTCTCCGGACCACGAGCAGTACTTC. Protein: CASRGSPDHEQYF.

This clone appeared a few times. The chain carries TRBV28 and TRBJ1-2, with D perhaps TRBD1 (6 bases). The CDR3 consists of 15 residues. The V end was cut by 5 bases, the J end by 6 bases, with 19 bases between. The germline V gene has CDR1 MDHEN and CDR2 SYDVKM. CDR3 residues: CASSPPGGGVDGYTF. The CDR3 region has the DNA TGTGCCAGCAGTCCCCCGGGGGGGGGCGTAGATGGCTACACCTTC.

The chain combines TRBV27 with TRBJ1-6, with D uncertain. Germline V gives CDR1 MNHEY, CDR2 SMNVEV (reference sequence). V lost 7 bases, J lost 7 bases, and 17 bases lay in between. The CDR3 is 15 amino acids. The CDR3 reads CASNTHKVVNSPLHF. CDR3 DNA: TGTGCCAGCAATACCCACAAGGTGGTAAATTCACCCCTCCACTTT.

The rearrangement joins TRBV2 to TRBJ2-7; TRBD2 is a possible D gene (5 bases). Trimming removed 4 bases at V and 3 bases at J, with 22 bases between. The CDR3 spans 17 residues. Germline CDR1 and CDR2: SNHLY and FYNNEI. CDR3 amino acids: CASSGTFQVTKNYEQYF. CDR3 DNA sequence: TGTGCCAGCAGTGGTACGTTTCAGGTGACTAAAAACTACGAGCAGTACTTC.

J is TRBJ1-2 and V is TRBV5-5; D possibly corresponds to TRBD1 (5 bases). Trimming shortened V by 5 bases and J by 1 base, and 15 bases separated the two germline ends. The CDR3 spans 15 residues. Germline CDR1 and CDR2: SGHKS and YYEKEE (reference sequence). CDR3 residues: CASSSRQIFNYGYTF. Written as DNA, the CDR3 is TGTGCCAGCAGTTCCAGACAGATTTTTAACTATGGCTACACCTTC.

The V call is TRBV12-3 or TRBV12-4, the J call TRBJ1-1; no clear D gene. This CDR3 is 12 amino acids long. Trimming shortened V by 2 bases and J by 6 bases, and 7 bases separated the two germline ends. The CDR3 spells CASSLTRAEAFF. The CDR3 DNA follows: TGTGCCAGCAGTTTAACTAGGGCTGAAGCTTTCTTT.

The rearrangement links TRBV27 to TRBJ1-3; D is unresolved. This CDR3 region has 14 residues. V gave up 6 bases and J gave up 6 bases, with 15 bases separating them. Germline-derived CDR1 and CDR2 are MNHEY and SMNVEV (reference sequence). CDR3 in amino acids: CASSPGSRANTIYF. The CDR3 DNA reads as TGTGCCAGCAGCCCCGGGTCCCGGGCAAACACCATATATTTT.

The genes are TRBV30 and TRBJ1-2, with D possibly TRBD1 on 6 matching bases. V was cut by 3 bases and J by 3 bases, with 8 bases left in between. This CDR3 contains 12 residues. Germline values: CDR1 GTSNPN, CDR2 SVGIG (reference sequence). CDR3 nucleotide sequence: TGTGCCTGGAGGAAGGGGGACTATGGCTACACCTTC. This gives the protein CAWRKGDYGYTF. The variable domain in full, completed from reference TRBV30 and TRBJ1-2, reads SQTIHQWPATLVQPVGSPLSLECTVEGTSNPNLYWYRQAAGRGLQLLFYSVGIGQISSEVPQNLSASRPQDRQFILSSKKLLLSDSGFYLCAWRKGDYGYTFGSGTRLTVV.

The chain couples TRBV9 to TRBJ2-1, with TRBD2 identical over 13 bases. CDR3 length: 14 amino acids. J was trimmed by 10 bases and V by 0 bases; bases with no gene match: 1. The germline gives CDR1 SGDLS, CDR2 YYNGEE. The CDR3 loop reads CASSVGLAGGEQFF. The CDR3 DNA reads TGTGCCAGCAGCGTAGGACTAGCGGGGGGCGAGCAGTTCTTC.

V and J are TRBV28 and TRBJ2-6; D may be TRBD1 (6 bases). Trimming removed 5 bases from V and 0 bases from J, with 14 bases in between. Germline-derived CDR1 and CDR2 are MDHEN and SYDVKM. This CDR3 comprises 17 residues. The CDR3 loop reads CASSPETGDSGANVLTF. The CDR3 DNA sequence: TGTGCCAGCAGTCCGGAGACAGGCGACTCTGGGGCCAACGTCCTGACTTTC.

V is TRBV24-1 and J is TRBJ1-1; D gene unclear. The CDR3 covers 13 residues. Germline CDR1 KGHDR, CDR2 SFDVKD. Trimming cost V 1 base and J 2 bases, with 4 bases left between them. The CDR3 nucleotides read TGTGCCACCAGTGATTTCTCAAACACTGAAGCTTTCTTT. As protein: CATSDFSNTEAFF.

This clone has a count of ten or more. This chain uses TRBV18 with TRBJ1-4; D ambiguous. The V gene's germline CDR1 is KGHSH and CDR2 LQKENI. V dropped 5 bases and J dropped 7 bases, with 11 bases sitting between them. This CDR3 is 13 amino acids long. The CDR3 sequence: CASSRERSEKLFF. CDR3 DNA sequence: TGTGCCAGCTCAAGGGAGCGCAGTGAAAAACTGTTTTTT.